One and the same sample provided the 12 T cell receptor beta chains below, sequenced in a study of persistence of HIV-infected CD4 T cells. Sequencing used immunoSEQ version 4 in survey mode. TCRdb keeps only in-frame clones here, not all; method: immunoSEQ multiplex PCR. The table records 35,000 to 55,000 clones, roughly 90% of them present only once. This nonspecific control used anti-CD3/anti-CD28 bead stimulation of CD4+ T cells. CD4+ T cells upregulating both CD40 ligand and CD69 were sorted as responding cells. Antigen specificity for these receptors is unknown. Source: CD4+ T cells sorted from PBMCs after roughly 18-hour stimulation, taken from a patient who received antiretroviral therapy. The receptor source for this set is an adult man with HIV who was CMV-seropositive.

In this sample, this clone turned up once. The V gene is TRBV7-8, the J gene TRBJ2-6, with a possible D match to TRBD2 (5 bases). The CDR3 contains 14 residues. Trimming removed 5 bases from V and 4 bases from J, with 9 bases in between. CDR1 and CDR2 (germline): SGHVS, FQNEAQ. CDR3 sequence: CASSRDTGANVLTF. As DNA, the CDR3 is TGTGCCAGCAGCCGGGATACCGGGGCCAACGTCCTGACTTTC.

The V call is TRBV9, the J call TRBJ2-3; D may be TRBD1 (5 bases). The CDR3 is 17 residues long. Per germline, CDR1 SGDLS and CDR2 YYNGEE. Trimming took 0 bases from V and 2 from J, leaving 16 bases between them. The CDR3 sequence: CASSVGQTEDLTDTQYF. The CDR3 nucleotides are TGTGCCAGCAGCGTAGGTCAGACAGAAGATCTCACAGATACGCAGTATTTT.

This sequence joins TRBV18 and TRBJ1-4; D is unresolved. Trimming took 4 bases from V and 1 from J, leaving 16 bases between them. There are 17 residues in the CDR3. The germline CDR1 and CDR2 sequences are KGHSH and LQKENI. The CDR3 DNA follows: TGTGCCAGCTCACGGGGAACACCCCGAGTAACTAATGAAAAACTGTTTTTT. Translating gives CASSRGTPRVTNEKLFF. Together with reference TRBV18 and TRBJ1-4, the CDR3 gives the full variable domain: NAGVMQNPRHLVRRRGQEARLRCSPMKGHSHVYWYRQLPEEGLKFMVYLQKENIIDESGMPKERFSAEFPKEGPSILRIQQVVRGDSAAYFCASSRGTPRVTNEKLFFGSGTQLSVL.

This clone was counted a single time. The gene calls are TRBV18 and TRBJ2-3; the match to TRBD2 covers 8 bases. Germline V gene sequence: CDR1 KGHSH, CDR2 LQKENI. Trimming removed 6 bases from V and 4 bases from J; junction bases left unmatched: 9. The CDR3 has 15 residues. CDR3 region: CASSQIAGKADTQYF. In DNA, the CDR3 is TGTGCCAGCTCGCAAATAGCGGGGAAGGCAGATACGCAGTATTTT.

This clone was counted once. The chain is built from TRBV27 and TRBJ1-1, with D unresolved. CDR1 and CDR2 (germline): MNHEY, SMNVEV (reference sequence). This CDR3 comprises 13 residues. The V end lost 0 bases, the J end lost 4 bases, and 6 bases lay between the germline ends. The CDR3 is CASSLSWSTEAFF. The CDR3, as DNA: TGTGCCAGCAGTTTATCATGGAGCACTGAAGCTTTCTTT.

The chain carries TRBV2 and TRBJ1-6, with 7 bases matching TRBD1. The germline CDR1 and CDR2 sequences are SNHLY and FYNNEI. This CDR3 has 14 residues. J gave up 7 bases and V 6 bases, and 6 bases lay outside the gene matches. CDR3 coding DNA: TGTGCCAGCAGCTACGGACAGGAAAATTCACCCCTCCACTTT. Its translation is CASSYGQENSPLHF.

The CDR3: CASSQQGHQNTEAFF. For the CDR3, the DNA is TGTGCCAGCTCGCAGCAGGGACATCAAAACACTGAAGCTTTCTTT. J is TRBJ1-1 and V is TRBV18; D may be TRBD1 (6 bases). This CDR3 comprises 15 residues. The germline CDR1 and CDR2 sequences are KGHSH and LQKENI. V lost 6 bases and J lost 2, with 16 bases in between.

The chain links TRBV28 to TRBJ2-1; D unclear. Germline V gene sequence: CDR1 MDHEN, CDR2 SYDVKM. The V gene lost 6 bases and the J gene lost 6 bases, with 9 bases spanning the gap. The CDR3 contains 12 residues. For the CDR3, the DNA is TGTGCCAGCAGCTGGGCCTCCAATGAGCAGTTCTTC. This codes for CASSWASNEQFF.

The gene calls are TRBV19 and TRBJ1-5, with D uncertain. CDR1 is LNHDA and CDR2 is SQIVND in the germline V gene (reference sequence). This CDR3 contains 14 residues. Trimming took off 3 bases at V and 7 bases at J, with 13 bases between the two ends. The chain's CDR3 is CASSMGVSGQPQHF. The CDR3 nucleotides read TGTGCCAGTAGTATGGGTGTTTCGGGACAGCCCCAGCATTTT. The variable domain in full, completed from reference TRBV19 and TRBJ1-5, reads DGGITQSPKYLFRKEGQNVTLSCEQNLNHDAMYWYRQDPGQGLRLIYYSQIVNDFQKGDIAEGYSVSREKKESFPLTVTSAQKNPTAFYLCASSMGVSGQPQHFGDGTRLSIL.

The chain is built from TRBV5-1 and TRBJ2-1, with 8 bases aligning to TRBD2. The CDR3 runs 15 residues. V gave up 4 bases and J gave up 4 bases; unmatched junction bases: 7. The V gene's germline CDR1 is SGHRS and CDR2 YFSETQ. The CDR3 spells CASSVGGGTYNEQFF. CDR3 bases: TGCGCCAGCAGCGTAGGCGGGGGGACTTACAATGAGCAGTTCTTC.

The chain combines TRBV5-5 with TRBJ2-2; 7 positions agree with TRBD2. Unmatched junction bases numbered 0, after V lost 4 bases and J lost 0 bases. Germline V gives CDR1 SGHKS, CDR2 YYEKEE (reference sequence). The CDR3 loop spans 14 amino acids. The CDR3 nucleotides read TGTGCCAGCAGCGGACTAGCGAACACCGGGGAGCTGTTTTTT. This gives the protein CASSGLANTGELFF.

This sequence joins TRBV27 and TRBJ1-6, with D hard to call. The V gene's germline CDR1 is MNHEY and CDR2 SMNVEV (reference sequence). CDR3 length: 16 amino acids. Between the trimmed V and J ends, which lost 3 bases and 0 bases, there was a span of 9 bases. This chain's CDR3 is CASSFERSSYNSPLHF. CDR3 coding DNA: TGTGCCAGCAGTTTCGAGAGGAGCTCCTATAATTCACCCCTCCACTTT.